The T cell receptor (beta chain) under discussion was sequenced for a study of blood T cell repertoires in COVID-19. Study overall: PBMCs, B-cell-depleted T cells, or T cells were the source of the cDNA or gDNA that made up the material.

Profiling relied on immunoSEQ multiplex PCR, and the TCRdb table lists in-frame clones only, not all of them. The sample contains some 100,000 clones, around 85% of which appear only once. Cohorts were determined from participant-reported clinical history. The CDR3 is made up of 16 amino acids. The germline gives CDR1 LNHDA, CDR2 SQIVND (reference sequence). Trimming took off 4 bases at V and 1 base at J, with 14 bases between the two ends. The specimen sequenced was PBMCs or T cells enriched from blood (not recorded which). The V gene is TRBV19, the J gene TRBJ1-5, with D tentatively TRBD1 (5 bases). The TCR comes from a woman aged 45-65 years who had recovered from COVID-19. Here the CDR3 reads CASSNQGAKSNQPQHF. Written as DNA, the CDR3 is TGTGCCAGTAGTAATCAGGGCGCCAAGAGCAATCAGCCCCAGCATTTT. The full variable domain, in which reference TRBV19 and TRBJ1-5 provide the parts outside the CDR3, is DGGITQSPKYLFRKEGQNVTLSCEQNLNHDAMYWYRQDPGQGLRLIYYSQIVNDFQKGDIAEGYSVSREKKESFPLTVTSAQKNPTAFYLCASSNQGAKSNQPQHFGDGTRLSIL.